The text below deals with one T cell receptor (beta chain). The sample holds a few counts of this clone. It has no known antigen specificity. Base-call qualities are not available, and no considerably larger clone is one nucleotide away. The data stem from a study of T cell repertoires in ileal Crohn's disease (dated by TCRdb to the late 2010s). Broadly, across the study: The median duration of disease was roughly 7.6 years, and at the time of surgery 30% to 35% of patients were active smokers. A total of about 150 mucosal samples from roughly 50 patients were sequenced, with samples obtained at several locations on the surgical specimen and at postoperative endoscopy. The M6 samples were biopsies of the neoterminal ileum collected during postoperative colonoscopy. Postoperative therapy was given to about half of the patients, with thiopurines administered to ten to eleven patients and anti-TNF agents administered to 15 to 20 patients. Surgery was performed for a complication in all patients, with stricturing disease in about 60% and penetrating disease in approximately 40%. The study ran alongside a multicentre cohort designed to identify predictors of early endoscopic recurrence after ileocolonic resection. TCR repertoire analysis was done in some 55 Crohn's disease patients from a prospective multicentre cohort. Endoscopic postoperative recurrence was defined by a Rutgeerts score above i0. The paper as a whole reports these results and caveats: The timing of postoperative endoscopy varied within the first year after surgery, and the median delay was approximately 6.6 months. Endoscopic recurrence was linked to a higher percentage of high-frequency clones at surgery, and recurrence occurred in every patient whose clonality exceeded 26.8% (18/57). Sorted CD8 T cells carried more high-frequency clones than CD4 T cells, suggesting mucosal expansions were mainly CD8. Compared with non-smokers, patients who were active smokers at surgery showed a significantly higher proportion of clonal expansions (approximately 26% vs 17%, p=0.02). Only a subgroup of patients, of unstated size, had their mucosal CD4 and CD8 T cells sorted and sequenced.

For commercial TCRB immunosequencing, around 0.5 micrograms of biopsy DNA were submitted for each sample. CDR3 regions were amplified from genomic DNA by Adaptive Biotechnology using a two-step, amplification bias-controlled multiplex PCR. Primers for every V and J gene segment were used in the first PCR, and barcodes and Illumina adapters were added in the second PCR. An Illumina instrument was used to sequence the CDR3 libraries. As for the original processing: The analysis drew on both the pipelines supplied by the vendor and custom analysis of the raw data in R/Bioconductor running R version 3.3.0. Clonality, which ranges from 0 to 1, was calculated as the inverse of the normalised Shannon entropy across all productive clones. High-frequency clones were defined as the share of the repertoire occupied by the top 100 clones, with only clones passing a 95% confidence test being retained. The Simpson index measured repertoire diversity, and the Morisita-Horn index measured overlap between samples. TCRdb carries this immuneACCESS record with in-frame sequences only. Its versions omit some clonotypes, under half of them owing to an unresolved V gene in the studies checked, with the rest unexplained. V and J calls and clone size follow that table, whereas D and trimming were derived from the DNA. Present in this sample are about 5,400 clones, about two thirds of which were seen just once. Less than 30% of the sample comes from the top ten.

V and J are truncated by 0 bases and 10 bases respectively, leaving an intervening sequence of 13 bases. Inclusive of the bounding cysteine and phenylalanine, the CDR3 is 14 residues long. The read is trimmed to its CDR3 DNA, 42 bases read in frame from base 1. Taken from the germline V gene, the CDR1 and CDR2 loops are MNHNS and SASEGT. In light of the paper, this sample's time point label describes: neoterminal ileum biopsy at postoperative endoscopy, about 6 months after surgery. Adults with ileal or ileocolonic Crohn's disease and an indication for ileocolonic resection were eligible for inclusion. Before DNA extraction, whole ileal mucosal biopsies were kept frozen at -80 degrees C. Genomic DNA was isolated from frozen whole biopsies using a TRizol-based method, and the DNA was quantified with a NanoDrop 2000 spectrophotometer.

The rearranged chain carries TRBV6-1 and TRBJ2-1; the D gene is perhaps TRBD1, on 6 matching bases. This clonotype originated in an adult with Crohn's disease. Sequencing was carried out using ileal tissue. The DNA is as follows: TGTGCCAGCAGTGAAGCGGAGTCCAGGGGCGAGCAGTTCTTC. This is translated as CASSEAESRGEQFF.